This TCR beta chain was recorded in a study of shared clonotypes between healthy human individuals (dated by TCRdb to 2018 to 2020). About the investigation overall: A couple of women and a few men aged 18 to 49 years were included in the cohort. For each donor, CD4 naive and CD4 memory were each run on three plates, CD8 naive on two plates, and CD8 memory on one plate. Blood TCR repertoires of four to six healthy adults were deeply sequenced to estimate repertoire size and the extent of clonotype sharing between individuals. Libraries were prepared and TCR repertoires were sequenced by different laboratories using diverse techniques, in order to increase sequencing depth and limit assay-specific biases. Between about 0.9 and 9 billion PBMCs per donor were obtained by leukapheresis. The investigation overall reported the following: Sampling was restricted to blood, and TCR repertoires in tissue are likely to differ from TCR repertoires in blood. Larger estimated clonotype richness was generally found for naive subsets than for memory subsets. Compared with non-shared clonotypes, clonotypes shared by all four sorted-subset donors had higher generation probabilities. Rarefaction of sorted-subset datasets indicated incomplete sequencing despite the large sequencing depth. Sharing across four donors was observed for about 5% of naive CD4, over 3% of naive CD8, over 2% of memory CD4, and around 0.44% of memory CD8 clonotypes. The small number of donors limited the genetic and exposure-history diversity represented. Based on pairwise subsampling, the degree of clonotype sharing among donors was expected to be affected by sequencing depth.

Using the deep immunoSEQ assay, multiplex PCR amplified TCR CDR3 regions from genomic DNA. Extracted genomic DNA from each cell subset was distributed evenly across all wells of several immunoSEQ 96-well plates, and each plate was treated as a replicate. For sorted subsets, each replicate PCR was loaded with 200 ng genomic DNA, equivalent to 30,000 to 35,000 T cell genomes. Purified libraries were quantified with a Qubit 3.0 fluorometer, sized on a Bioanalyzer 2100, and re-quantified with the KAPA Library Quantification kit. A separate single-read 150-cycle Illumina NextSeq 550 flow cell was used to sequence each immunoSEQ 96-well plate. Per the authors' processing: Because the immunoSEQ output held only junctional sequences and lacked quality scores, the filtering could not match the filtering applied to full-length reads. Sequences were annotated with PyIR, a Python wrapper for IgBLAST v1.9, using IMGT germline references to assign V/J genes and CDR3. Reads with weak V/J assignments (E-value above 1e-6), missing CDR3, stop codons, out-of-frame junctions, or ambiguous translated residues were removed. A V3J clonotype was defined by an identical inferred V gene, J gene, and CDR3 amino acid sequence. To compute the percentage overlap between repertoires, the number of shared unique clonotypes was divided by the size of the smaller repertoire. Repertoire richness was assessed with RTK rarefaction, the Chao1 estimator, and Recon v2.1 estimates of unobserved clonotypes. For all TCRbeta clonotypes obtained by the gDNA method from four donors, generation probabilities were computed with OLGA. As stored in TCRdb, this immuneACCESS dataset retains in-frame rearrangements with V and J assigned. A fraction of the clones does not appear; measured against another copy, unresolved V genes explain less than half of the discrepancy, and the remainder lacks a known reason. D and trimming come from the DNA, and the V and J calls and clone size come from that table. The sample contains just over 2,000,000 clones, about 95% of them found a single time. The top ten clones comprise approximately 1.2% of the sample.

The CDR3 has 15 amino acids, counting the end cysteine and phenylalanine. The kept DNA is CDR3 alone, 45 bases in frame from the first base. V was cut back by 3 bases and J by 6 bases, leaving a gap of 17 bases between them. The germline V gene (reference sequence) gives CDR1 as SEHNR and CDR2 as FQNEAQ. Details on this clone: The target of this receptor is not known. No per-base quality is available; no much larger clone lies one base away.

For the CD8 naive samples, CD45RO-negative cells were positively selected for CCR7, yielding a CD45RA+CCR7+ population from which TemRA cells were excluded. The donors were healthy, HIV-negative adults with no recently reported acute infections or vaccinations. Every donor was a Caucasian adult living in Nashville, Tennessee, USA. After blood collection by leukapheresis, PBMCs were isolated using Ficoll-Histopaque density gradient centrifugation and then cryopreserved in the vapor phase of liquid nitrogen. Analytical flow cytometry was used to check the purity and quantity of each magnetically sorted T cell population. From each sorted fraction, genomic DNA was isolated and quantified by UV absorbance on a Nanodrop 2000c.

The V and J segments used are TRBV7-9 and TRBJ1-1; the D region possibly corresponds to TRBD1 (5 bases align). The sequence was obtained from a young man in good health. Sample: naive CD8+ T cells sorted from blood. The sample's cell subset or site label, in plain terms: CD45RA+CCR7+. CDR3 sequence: CASSLTVTPGAEAFF. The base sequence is TGTGCCAGCAGCTTGACAGTCACGCCCGGGGCTGAAGCTTTCTTT.